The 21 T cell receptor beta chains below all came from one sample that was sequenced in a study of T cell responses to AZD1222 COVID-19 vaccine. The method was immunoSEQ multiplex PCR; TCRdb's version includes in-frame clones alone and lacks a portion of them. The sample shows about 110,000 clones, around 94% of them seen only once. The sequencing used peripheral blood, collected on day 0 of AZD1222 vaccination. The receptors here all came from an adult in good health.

The CDR3 DNA is TGTGCCACCAGCAGGGGGGCCGGGGACACAGATACGCAGTATTTT. This sequence encodes CATSRGAGDTDTQYF. V gene TRBV15 combines with J gene TRBJ2-3; maybe TRBD1 (6 bases). From germline, CDR1 is LNHNV and CDR2 YYDKDF (reference sequence). CDR3 size: 15 residues. V lost 3 bases to trimming and J lost 2 bases, with 12 bases between them.

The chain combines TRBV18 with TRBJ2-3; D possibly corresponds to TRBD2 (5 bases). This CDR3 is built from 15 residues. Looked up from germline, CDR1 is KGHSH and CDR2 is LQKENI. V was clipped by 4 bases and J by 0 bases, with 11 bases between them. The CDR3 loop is CASSRVRTSTDTQYF. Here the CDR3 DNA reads TGTGCCAGCTCACGTGTCAGGACTAGCACAGATACGCAGTATTTT. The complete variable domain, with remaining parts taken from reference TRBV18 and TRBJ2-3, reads NAGVMQNPRHLVRRRGQEARLRCSPMKGHSHVYWYRQLPEEGLKFMVYLQKENIIDESGMPKERFSAEFPKEGPSILRIQQVVRGDSAAYFCASSRVRTSTDTQYFGPGTRLTVL.

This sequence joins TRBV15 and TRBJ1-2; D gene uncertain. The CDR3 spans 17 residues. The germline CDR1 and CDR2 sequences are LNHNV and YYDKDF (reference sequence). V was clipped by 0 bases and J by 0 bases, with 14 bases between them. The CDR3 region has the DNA TGTGCCACCAGCAGAGATTATGGTAAAGGGACTAACTATGGCTACACCTTC. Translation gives CATSRDYGKGTNYGYTF.

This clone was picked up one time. In nucleotides, the CDR3 is TGTGCCATCAGTGTCGGGACAGGGTGGTTCTTC. Translation gives CAISVGTGWFF. V gene TRBV10-3 combines with J gene TRBJ2-1, with 9 bases fitting TRBD1. J lost 15 bases, V lost 4 bases, and 4 bases had no gene match. CDR1 ENHRY and CDR2 SYGVKD come from the germline V gene. This CDR3 has 11 residues.

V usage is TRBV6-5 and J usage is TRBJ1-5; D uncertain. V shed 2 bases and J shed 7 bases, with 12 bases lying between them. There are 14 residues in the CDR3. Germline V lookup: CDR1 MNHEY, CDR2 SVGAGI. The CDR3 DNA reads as TGTGCCAGCAGTTACCCACTGGAGGGACAGCCCCAGCATTTT. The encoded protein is CASSYPLEGQPQHF.

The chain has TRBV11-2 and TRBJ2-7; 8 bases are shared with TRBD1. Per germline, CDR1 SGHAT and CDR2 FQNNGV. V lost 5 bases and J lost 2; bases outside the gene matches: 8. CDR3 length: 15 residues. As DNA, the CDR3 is TGTGCCAGCAGCCGAACCGGGACAGGTCCCTACGAGCAGTACTTC. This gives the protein CASSRTGTGPYEQYF.

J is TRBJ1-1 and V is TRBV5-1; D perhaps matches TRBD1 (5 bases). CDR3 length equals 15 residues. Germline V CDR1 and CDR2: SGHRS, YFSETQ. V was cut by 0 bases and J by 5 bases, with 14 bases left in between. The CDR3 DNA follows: TGCGCCAGCAGCTTGGTGCTTAGGGGCCGAACTGAAGCTTTCTTT. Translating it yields CASSLVLRGRTEAFF.

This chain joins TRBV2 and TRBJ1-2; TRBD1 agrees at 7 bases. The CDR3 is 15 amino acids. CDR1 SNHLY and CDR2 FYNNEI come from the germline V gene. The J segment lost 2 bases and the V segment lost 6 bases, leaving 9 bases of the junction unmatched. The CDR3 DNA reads TGTGCCAGCAGAGCCACCGGGACAGCCAACTATGGCTACACCTTC. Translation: CASRATGTANYGYTF.

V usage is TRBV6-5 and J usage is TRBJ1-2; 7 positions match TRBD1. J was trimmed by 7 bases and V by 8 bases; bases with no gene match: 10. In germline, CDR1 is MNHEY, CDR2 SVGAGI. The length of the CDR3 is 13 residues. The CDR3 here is CASRTGGPRGYTF. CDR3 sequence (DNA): TGTGCCAGCCGGACAGGCGGGCCGCGTGGCTACACCTTC.

CDR3 DNA: TGTGCCAGCAGCCAAGGAGGTATCATCGGACCTGGAAACACCATATATTTT. This codes for CASSQGGIIGPGNTIYF. The chain carries TRBV3-1 (or the pseudogene TRBV3-2) and TRBJ1-3; no firm D call. CDR1 is LGHDT and CDR2 is YNNKEL in the germline V gene (reference sequence). The CDR3 has 17 residues. V lost 1 base and J 2 bases, leaving 15 bases between the germline ends.

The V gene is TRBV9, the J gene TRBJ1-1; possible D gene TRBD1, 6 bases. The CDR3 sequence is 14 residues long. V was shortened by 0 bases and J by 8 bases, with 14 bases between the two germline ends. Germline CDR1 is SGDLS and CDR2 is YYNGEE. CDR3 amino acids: CASSVGGGTQEAFF. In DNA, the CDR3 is TGTGCCAGCAGCGTAGGAGGGGGGACACAAGAAGCTTTCTTT.

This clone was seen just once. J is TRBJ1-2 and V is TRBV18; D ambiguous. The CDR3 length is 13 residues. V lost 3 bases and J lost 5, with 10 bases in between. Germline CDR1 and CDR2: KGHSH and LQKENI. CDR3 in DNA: TGTGCCAGCTCACCTAATAGCAGATATGGCTACACCTTC. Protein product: CASSPNSRYGYTF.

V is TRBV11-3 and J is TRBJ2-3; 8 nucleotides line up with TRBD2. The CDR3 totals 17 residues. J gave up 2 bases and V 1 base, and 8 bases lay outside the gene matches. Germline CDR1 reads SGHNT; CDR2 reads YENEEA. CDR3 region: CASSLGSAGGDTDTQYF. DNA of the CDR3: TGTGCCAGCAGCTTAGGTTCTGCGGGGGGTGACACAGATACGCAGTATTTT.

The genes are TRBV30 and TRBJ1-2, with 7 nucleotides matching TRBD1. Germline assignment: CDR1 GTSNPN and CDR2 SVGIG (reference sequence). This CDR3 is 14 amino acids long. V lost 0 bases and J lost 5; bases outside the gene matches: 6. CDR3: CAWSVGGQLYGYTF. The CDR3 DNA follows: TGTGCCTGGAGTGTAGGGGGACAGCTTTATGGCTACACCTTC.

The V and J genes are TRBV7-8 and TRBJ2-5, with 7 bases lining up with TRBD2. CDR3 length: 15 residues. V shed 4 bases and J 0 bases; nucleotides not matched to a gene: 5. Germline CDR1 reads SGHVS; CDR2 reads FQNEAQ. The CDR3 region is CASSSWGGYQETQYF. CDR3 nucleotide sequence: TGTGCCAGCAGCTCCTGGGGGGGTTACCAAGAGACCCAGTACTTC.

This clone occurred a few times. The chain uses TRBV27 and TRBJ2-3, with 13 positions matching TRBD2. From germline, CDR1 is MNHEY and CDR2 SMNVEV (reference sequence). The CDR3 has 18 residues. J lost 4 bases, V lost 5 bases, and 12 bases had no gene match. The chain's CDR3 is CASSPYLGLAGVADTQYF. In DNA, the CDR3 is TGTGCCAGCAGTCCCTATCTCGGACTAGCGGGAGTTGCAGATACGCAGTATTTT.

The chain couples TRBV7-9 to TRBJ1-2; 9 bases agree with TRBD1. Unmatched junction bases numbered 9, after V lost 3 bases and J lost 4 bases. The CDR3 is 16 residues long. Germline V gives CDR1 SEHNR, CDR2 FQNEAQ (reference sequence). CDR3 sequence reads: CASSFAEPGQGYGYTF. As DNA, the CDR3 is TGTGCCAGCAGCTTTGCCGAGCCGGGACAGGGCTATGGCTACACCTTC.

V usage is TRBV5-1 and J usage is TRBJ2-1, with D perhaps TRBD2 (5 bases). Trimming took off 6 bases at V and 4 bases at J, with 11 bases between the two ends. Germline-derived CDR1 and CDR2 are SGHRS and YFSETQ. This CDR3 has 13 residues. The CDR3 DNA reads TGCGCCAGCAACGACTACTCATACAATGAGCAGTTCTTC. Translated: CASNDYSYNEQFF.

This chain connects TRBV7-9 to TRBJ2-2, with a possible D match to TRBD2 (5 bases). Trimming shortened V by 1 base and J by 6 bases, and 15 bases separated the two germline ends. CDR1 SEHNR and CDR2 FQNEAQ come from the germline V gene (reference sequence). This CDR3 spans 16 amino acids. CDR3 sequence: CASSLVKSGLPGELFF. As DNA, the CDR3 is TGTGCCAGCAGCTTAGTTAAATCGGGGTTGCCCGGGGAGCTGTTTTTT. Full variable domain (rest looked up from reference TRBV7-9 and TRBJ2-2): DTGVSQNPRHKITKRGQNVTFRCDPISEHNRLYWYRQTLGQGPEFLTYFQNEAQLEKSRLLSDRFSAERPKGSFSTLEIQRTEQGDSAMYLCASSLVKSGLPGELFFGEGSRLTVL.

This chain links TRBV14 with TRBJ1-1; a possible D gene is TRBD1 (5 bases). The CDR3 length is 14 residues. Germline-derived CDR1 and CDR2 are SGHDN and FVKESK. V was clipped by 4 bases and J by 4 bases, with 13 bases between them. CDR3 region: CASSRGFSVTEAFF. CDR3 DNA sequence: TGTGCCAGCAGCCGGGGGTTCAGTGTCACTGAAGCTTTCTTT.

The CDR3 loop reads CASSSLGQPPPYEQYF. For the CDR3, the DNA is TGTGCCAGCAGTTCATTGGGACAACCCCCTCCCTACGAGCAGTACTTC. The chain combines TRBV6-5 with TRBJ2-7; D might be TRBD1 (6 bases). The CDR3 runs to 16 residues. V gave up 4 bases and J gave up 2 bases, with 18 bases separating them. Germline-derived CDR1 and CDR2 are MNHEY and SVGAGI.